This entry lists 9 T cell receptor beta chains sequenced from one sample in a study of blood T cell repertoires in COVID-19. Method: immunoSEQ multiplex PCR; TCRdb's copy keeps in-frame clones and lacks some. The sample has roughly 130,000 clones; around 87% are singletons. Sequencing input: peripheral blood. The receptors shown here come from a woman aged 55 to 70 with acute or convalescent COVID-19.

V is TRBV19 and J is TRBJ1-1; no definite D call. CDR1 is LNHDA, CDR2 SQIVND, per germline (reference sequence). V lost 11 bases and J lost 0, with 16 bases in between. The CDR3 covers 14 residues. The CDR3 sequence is CACQEGAMNTEAFF. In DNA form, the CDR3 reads TGTGCCTGCCAAGAGGGCGCCATGAACACTGAAGCTTTCTTT.

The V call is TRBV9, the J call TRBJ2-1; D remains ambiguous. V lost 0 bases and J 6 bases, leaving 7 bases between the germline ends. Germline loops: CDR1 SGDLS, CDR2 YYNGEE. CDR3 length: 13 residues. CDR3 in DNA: TGTGCCAGCAGCGTAGCCCCGGGCAATGAGCAGTTCTTC. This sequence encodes CASSVAPGNEQFF.

CDR3 coding DNA: TGCGCCAGCAGAGAGGCCCTAGTGACTGAAGCTTTCTTT. Its protein is CASREALVTEAFF. The gene calls are TRBV10-2 and TRBJ1-1, with D hard to call. The CDR3 contains 13 residues. Looked up from germline, CDR1 is WSHSY and CDR2 is SAAADI. Trimming cost V 6 bases and J 5 bases, with 13 bases left between them.

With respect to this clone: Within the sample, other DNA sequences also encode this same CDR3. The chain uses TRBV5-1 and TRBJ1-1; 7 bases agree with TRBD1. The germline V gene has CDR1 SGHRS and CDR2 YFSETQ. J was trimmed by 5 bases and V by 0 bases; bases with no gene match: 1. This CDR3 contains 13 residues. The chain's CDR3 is CASSLVQGTEAFF. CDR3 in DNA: TGCGCCAGCAGCTTGGTACAGGGGACTGAAGCTTTCTTT.

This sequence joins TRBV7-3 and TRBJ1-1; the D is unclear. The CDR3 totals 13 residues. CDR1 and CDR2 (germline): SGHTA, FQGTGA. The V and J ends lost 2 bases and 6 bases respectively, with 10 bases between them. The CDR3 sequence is CASSLGLAAEAFF. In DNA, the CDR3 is TGTGCCAGCAGCTTAGGTTTGGCGGCTGAAGCTTTCTTT. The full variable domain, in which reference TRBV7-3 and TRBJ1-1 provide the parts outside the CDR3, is GAGVSQTPSNKVTEKGKYVELRCDPISGHTALYWYRQSLGQGPEFLIYFQGTGAADDSGLPNDRFFAVRPEGSVSTLKIQRTERGDSAVYLCASSLGLAAEAFFGQGTRLTVV.

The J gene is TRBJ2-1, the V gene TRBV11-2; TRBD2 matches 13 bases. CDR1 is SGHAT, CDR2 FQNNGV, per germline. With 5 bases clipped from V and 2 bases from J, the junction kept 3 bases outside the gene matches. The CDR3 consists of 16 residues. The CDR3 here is CASSRLAGGPYNEQFF. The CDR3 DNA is TGTGCCAGCAGCCGACTAGCGGGAGGCCCCTACAATGAGCAGTTCTTC.

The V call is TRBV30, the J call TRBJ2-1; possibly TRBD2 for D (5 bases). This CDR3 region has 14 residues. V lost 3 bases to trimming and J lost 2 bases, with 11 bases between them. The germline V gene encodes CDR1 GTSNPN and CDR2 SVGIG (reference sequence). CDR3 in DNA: TGTGCCTGGAGCCCGGGAAGCGCCTACAATGAGCAGTTCTTC. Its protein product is CAWSPGSAYNEQFF.

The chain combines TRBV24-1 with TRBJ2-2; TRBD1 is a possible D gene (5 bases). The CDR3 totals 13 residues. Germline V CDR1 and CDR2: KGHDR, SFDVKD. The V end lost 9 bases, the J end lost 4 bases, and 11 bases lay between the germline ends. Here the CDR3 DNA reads TGTGCCACCCAGGGTCGCGGCACCGGGGAGCTGTTTTTT. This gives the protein CATQGRGTGELFF.

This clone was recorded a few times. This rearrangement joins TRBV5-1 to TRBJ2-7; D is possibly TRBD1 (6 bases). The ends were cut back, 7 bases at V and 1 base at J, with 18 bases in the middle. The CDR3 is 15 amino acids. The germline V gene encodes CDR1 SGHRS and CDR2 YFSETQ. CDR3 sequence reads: CASRSGTTRSYEQYF. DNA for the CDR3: TGCGCCAGCCGGTCAGGGACAACCCGATCCTACGAGCAGTACTTC.